What follows are 26 T cell receptor beta chains derived from one specimen sequenced in a study of T cells in Graves' hyperthyroidism and ophthalmopathy. RNA transcripts served as the template for amplifying TCR beta CDR3 regions. When the TCR CDR3 underwent first-round RT-PCR, the HTBI primer set was used. TCRdb redid the calling of the multiplex PCR reads with MiXCR, one entry per CDR3 protein. The table has roughly 380,000 distinct CDR3 sequences, approximately 13% seen once; the top ten hold around 20%. Sequenced material: blood. The receptors shown here come from a young man with Graves' hyperthyroidism that later progressed to Graves' ophthalmopathy.

J is TRBJ2-1 and V is TRBV9, with TRBD2 as a possible D gene (6 bases). The V end lost 4 bases, the J end lost 4 bases, and 21 bases lay between the germline ends. The CDR3 is 17 residues long. CDR1 is SGDLS, CDR2 YYNGEE, per germline. CDR3 DNA: TGTGCCAGCAGCTTATCCGGAGGGACTTATTGGTACAATGAGCAGTTCTTC. Translating it yields CASSLSGGTYWYNEQFF.

In its sample, this clonotype was seen many times. The gene calls are TRBV11-2 and TRBJ1-1; no clear D. CDR3 length equals 13 residues. Trimming cost V 4 bases and J 4 bases, with 10 bases left between them. In germline, CDR1 is SGHAT, CDR2 FQNNGV. In nucleotides, the CDR3 is TGTGCCAGCAGCTGGCAGTCGACCACTGAAGCTTTCTTT. Amino acids: CASSWQSTTEAFF.

The chain combines TRBV9 with TRBJ2-5; D is ambiguous. Trimming left V 3 bases short and J 1 base short, with 10 bases between. CDR3 length: 14 amino acids. Germline V gene sequence: CDR1 SGDLS, CDR2 YYNGEE. Here the CDR3 DNA reads TGTGCCAGCAGCGACGTCGAGACCCAAGAGACCCAGTACTTC. Its translation: CASSDVETQETQYF.

This clonotype occurred a few times. The rearrangement links TRBV27 to TRBJ2-3, with D possibly being TRBD1 (5 bases). V was pared by 3 bases and J by 5 bases, with 12 bases between. The germline V gene encodes CDR1 MNHEY and CDR2 SMNVEV (reference sequence). CDR3 length equals 14 residues. In DNA form, the CDR3 reads TGTGCCAGCAGTTTGGCCAGGGTCGAAGATACGCAGTATTTT. This gives the protein CASSLARVEDTQYF.

This clonotype was detected many times. This rearrangement joins TRBV27 to TRBJ2-3; 12 positions match TRBD2. V was clipped by 5 bases and J by 10 bases; unmatched bases: 13. The germline gives CDR1 MNHEY, CDR2 SMNVEV (reference sequence). The CDR3 totals 16 residues. The CDR3 sequence is CASSPPGTSGLIPQYF. The CDR3 nucleotides are TGTGCCAGCAGTCCTCCCGGGACTAGCGGGCTCATTCCGCAGTATTTT.

This clonotype was detected ten times or more. This chain uses TRBV12-3 or TRBV12-4 with TRBJ1-4; TRBD1 is a possible D gene (6 bases). The V gene lost 6 bases and the J gene lost 8 bases, with 22 bases spanning the gap. This CDR3 is 16 amino acids long. CDR3 region: CASSRYTGTQGEKLFF. CDR3 bases: TGTGCCAGCAGCCGATATACCGGGACACAGGGCGAAAAACTGTTTTTT.

This clonotype was seen many times. This sequence joins TRBV28 and TRBJ1-2; no definite D call. This CDR3 is built from 14 residues. Germline V gene data show CDR1 as MDHEN and CDR2 as SYDVKM. Trimming took off 1 base at V and 5 bases at J, with 11 bases between the two ends. CDR3 bases: TGTGCCAGCAGTTTATCGCCGGGAGGGTATGGCTACACCTTC. Its translation is CASSLSPGGYGYTF.

There are a few counts of this clonotype. J is TRBJ2-3 and V is TRBV14; 9 nucleotides agree with TRBD1. The germline gives CDR1 SGHDN, CDR2 FVKESK. The CDR3 has 15 amino acids. V dropped 3 bases and J dropped 4; count of bases not matched to a gene: 5. Here the CDR3 DNA reads TGTGCCAGCAGCCAGCCTAGACAGGGGGCAGATACGCAGTATTTT. This encodes CASSQPRQGADTQYF. The full variable domain, with the rest looked up from reference TRBV14 and TRBJ2-3, is EAGVTQFPSHSVIEKGQTVTLRCDPISGHDNLYWYRRVMGKEIKFLLHFVKESKQDESGMPNNRFLAERTGGTYSTLKVQPAELEDSGVYFCASSQPRQGADTQYFGPGTRLTVL.

This clonotype was counted ten times or more. The chain uses TRBV12-3 or TRBV12-4 and TRBJ1-6; D is ambiguous. The CDR3 runs 15 residues. V was cut by 6 bases and J by 7 bases, with 16 bases left in between. CDR3 residues: CASSWGRSPNSPLHF. CDR3 nucleotide sequence: TGTGCCAGCAGCTGGGGAAGATCCCCGAATTCACCCCTCCACTTT.

This clonotype was detected a few times. A clone one base away is much larger, so this may be a read error. The V gene is TRBV12-5, the J gene TRBJ2-5; D gene ambiguous. The germline V and J ends were trimmed by 3 bases and 4 bases, with 27 bases remaining between them. Germline V gene lookup returns CDR1 LGHNT and CDR2 FRNRAP. This CDR3 is 19 amino acids long. Here the CDR3 reads CASGLGPPTGGVQRETQYF. As DNA, the CDR3 is TGTGCTAGTGGTTTAGGCCCTCCAACTGGCGGTGTCCAACGAGAGACCCAGTACTTC.

The V call is TRBV5-1, the J call TRBJ2-1; TRBD1 or TRBD2 may be the D gene (9 bases each). The germline gives CDR1 SGHRS, CDR2 YFSETQ. V lost 3 bases and J lost 4, with 17 bases in between. The CDR3 spans 16 residues. The CDR3 here is CASSWTGAGGYNEQFF. The CDR3 DNA is TGCGCCAGCAGCTGGACAGGGGCGGGGGGGTACAATGAGCAGTTCTTC.

This clonotype came up many times. The rearrangement joins TRBV10-3 to TRBJ1-1; 11 bases map to TRBD1. The length of the CDR3 is 16 residues. J was trimmed by 4 bases and V by 1 base; bases with no gene match: 5. Per the germline V gene, CDR1 is ENHRY and CDR2 is SYGVKD. CDR3 sequence: CAISEYGTGGGTEAFF. For the CDR3, the DNA is TGTGCCATCAGTGAGTATGGGACAGGGGGAGGCACTGAAGCTTTCTTT.

In this sample, this clonotype turned up many times. The chain links TRBV2 to TRBJ1-4; TRBD1 might be the D (5 bases). CDR1 and CDR2 (germline): SNHLY, FYNNEI. V shed 7 bases and J shed 8 bases, with 14 bases lying between them. The CDR3 is 13 residues long. In nucleotides, the CDR3 is TGTGCCAGCACACGGGGGGAAGGGGAAAAACTGTTTTTT. This translates into CASTRGEGEKLFF.

The genes are TRBV10-1 and TRBJ1-2, with no clear D. Germline assignment: CDR1 WNHNN and CDR2 SYGVQD (reference sequence). The CDR3 extends over 13 amino acids. V lost 6 bases, J lost 4 bases, and 12 bases lay in between. CDR3 protein: CASSMGQAYGYTF. DNA of the CDR3: TGCGCCAGCAGCATGGGTCAGGCCTATGGCTACACCTTC.

This clonotype was found many times. CDR3 sequence (DNA): TGTGCCAGCAGCTTAACACAAGCGCGGGGAGAGACCCAGTACTTC. Protein product: CASSLTQARGETQYF. The chain has TRBV11-3 and TRBJ2-5; possible D gene TRBD2, 6 bases. V shed 2 bases and J shed 4 bases, with 14 bases lying between them. This CDR3 spans 15 amino acids. Germline CDR1 is SGHNT and CDR2 is YENEEA.

This clonotype came up many times. The chain couples TRBV2 to TRBJ1-5; 7 nucleotides agree with TRBD1. CDR3 length: 14 residues. From germline, CDR1 is SNHLY and CDR2 FYNNEI. Trimming took 6 bases from V and 5 from J; bases not matched to a gene: 7. CDR3 bases: TGTGCCAGCAGGGGTGGGACAGCTTATCAGCCCCAGCATTTT. Amino acids: CASRGGTAYQPQHF.

There are many counts of this clonotype. The chain couples TRBV12-3 or TRBV12-4 to TRBJ1-3; maybe TRBD1 (5 bases). The CDR3 has 15 residues. Trimming cost V 5 bases and J 6 bases, with 17 bases left between them. The CDR3 coding sequence is TGTGCCAGCAGTCCCGGGGGGGGGAGAGTAAACACCATATATTTT. Translation gives CASSPGGGRVNTIYF.

CDR3 DNA: TGTGCCTGGAGTGCACCCGGCTACGGGGGTGAAAAACTGTTTTTT. This translates into CAWSAPGYGGEKLFF. This chain joins TRBV30 and TRBJ1-4, with D perhaps matching TRBD1 (5 bases). CDR1 and CDR2 (germline): GTSNPN, SVGIG (reference sequence). The V end was cut by 1 base, the J end by 7 bases, with 16 bases between. This CDR3 spans 15 amino acids.

This clonotype has at least ten counts. The gene calls are TRBV30 and TRBJ1-2; D ambiguous. Germline V gene sequence: CDR1 GTSNPN, CDR2 SVGIG (reference sequence). V gave up 0 bases and J gave up 4 bases, with 6 bases separating them. This CDR3 has 12 residues. CDR3 protein: CAWSVNAYGYTF. The DNA for the CDR3 is TGTGCCTGGAGTGTTAATGCCTATGGCTACACCTTC. Supplemented by reference TRBV30 and TRBJ1-2, the full variable domain reads SQTIHQWPATLVQPVGSPLSLECTVEGTSNPNLYWYRQAAGRGLQLLFYSVGIGQISSEVPQNLSASRPQDRQFILSSKKLLLSDSGFYLCAWSVNAYGYTFGSGTRLTVV.

The chain combines TRBV28 with TRBJ2-7; TRBD1 agrees at 9 bases. The CDR3 is 15 amino acids. Germline assignment: CDR1 MDHEN and CDR2 SYDVKM. Trimming removed 4 bases from V and 8 bases from J; junction bases left unmatched: 12. CDR3 region: CASSSPGQGGYKQYF. The CDR3 DNA is TGTGCCAGCAGTTCTCCGGGACAGGGTGGTTACAAGCAGTACTTC.

This clonotype was detected ten times or more. This rearrangement joins TRBV27 to TRBJ2-2; 7 nucleotides agree with TRBD1. Germline V gene lookup returns CDR1 MNHEY and CDR2 SMNVEV (reference sequence). V shed 7 bases and J 4 bases; nucleotides not matched to a gene: 6. The CDR3 is made up of 14 amino acids. The chain's CDR3 is CASNRQGGTGELFF. The CDR3 nucleotides are TGTGCCAGCAACCGACAGGGCGGCACCGGGGAGCTGTTTTTT.

This clonotype was observed a handful of times. The chain is built from TRBV20-1 and TRBJ1-2; D ambiguous. The CDR3 is 16 residues long. Trimming left V 0 bases short and J 0 bases short, with 14 bases between. Germline V CDR1 and CDR2: DFQATT, SNEGSKA (reference sequence). The CDR3 region is CSARDYKGRTNYGYTF. In DNA, the CDR3 is TGCAGTGCTAGAGATTATAAGGGCAGAACTAACTATGGCTACACCTTC.

This clonotype was observed at least ten times. The genes are TRBV5-1 and TRBJ1-4, with 9 bases identical to TRBD1. Germline V gene lookup returns CDR1 SGHRS and CDR2 YFSETQ. The CDR3 runs to 14 residues. The V gene end was trimmed by 5 bases and the J gene end by 8 bases; junction bases not matched to a gene: 7. CDR3 amino acids: CASSRQGEKEKLFF. The CDR3 DNA is TGCGCCAGCAGTCGACAGGGGGAAAAAGAAAAACTGTTTTTT.

This clonotype came up a few times. The J gene is TRBJ2-7, the V gene TRBV5-1; 10 bases agree with TRBD1. Germline values: CDR1 SGHRS, CDR2 YFSETQ. The CDR3 sequence is 14 residues long. J gave up 3 bases and V 4 bases, and 4 bases lay outside the gene matches. Here the CDR3 reads CASSGTGAGYEQYF. CDR3 nucleotides: TGCGCCAGCAGCGGGACAGGGGCTGGCTACGAGCAGTACTTC.

The sample holds a few counts of this clonotype. V usage is TRBV15 and J usage is TRBJ2-1, with D tentatively TRBD2 (6 bases). Germline V lookup: CDR1 LNHNV, CDR2 YYDKDF (reference sequence). There are 16 residues in the CDR3. Trimming removed 3 bases from V and 5 bases from J, with 17 bases in between. DNA for the CDR3: TGTGCCACCAGCAGGAGTTGGGGGGATAGCGACAATGAGCAGTTCTTC. It yields the protein CATSRSWGDSDNEQFF.

This clonotype has only one observation. This may come from a read error, since a much larger clone is one base off. This chain joins TRBV24-1 and TRBJ1-5, with unresolved D. Per the germline V gene, CDR1 is KGHDR and CDR2 is SFDVKD. The CDR3 totals 14 residues. CDR3 in amino acids: CATSDFEGNHPQHF. The CDR3 DNA reads as TGTGCCACCAGTGATTTTGAGGGAAATCATCCCCAGCATTTT.